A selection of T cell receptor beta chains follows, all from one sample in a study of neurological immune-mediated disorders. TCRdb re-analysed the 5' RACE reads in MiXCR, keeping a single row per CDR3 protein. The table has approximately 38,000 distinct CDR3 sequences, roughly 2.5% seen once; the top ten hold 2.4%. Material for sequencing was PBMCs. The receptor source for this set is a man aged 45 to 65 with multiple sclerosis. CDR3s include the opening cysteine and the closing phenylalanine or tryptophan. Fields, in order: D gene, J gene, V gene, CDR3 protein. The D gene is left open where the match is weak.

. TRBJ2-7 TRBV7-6 CASSFGPLYEQYF
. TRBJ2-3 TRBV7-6 CASSLAGRGTDTQYF
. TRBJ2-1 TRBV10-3 CAISESSWEYEQFF
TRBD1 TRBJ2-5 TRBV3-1 CASSHLGQWAQYF
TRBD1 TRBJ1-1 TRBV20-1 CSARDPTGGDTEAFF
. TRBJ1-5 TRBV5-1 CASSLAAGGNQPQHF
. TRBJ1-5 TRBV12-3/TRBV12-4 CASSLSPGGVTAQHF
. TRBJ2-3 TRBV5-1 CASSLGTPDADTQYF
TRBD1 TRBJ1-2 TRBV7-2 CASSPGLTGTYGYTF
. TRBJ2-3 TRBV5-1 CASSLGSYPDTQYF